The clone carrying this TCR beta chain was counted ten times or more. Antigen unknown. A TCRbeta library incorporating unique molecular identifiers was prepared. MiXCR was run by TCRdb on the PCR reads, yielding one entry per CDR3 protein. The top ten hold 0.79% of the sample, which has hundreds of thousands of distinct CDR3 sequences, under 15% seen once. This specimen belongs to a study of T-cell reconstitution after alpha-beta-depleted transplantation in children. Regarding the study as a whole: Expanded graft clones, several hundred of them, were reportedly the source of alpha-beta T cells about two months after transplant. Fresh T-cell production supplied most of the T-cell counts and diversity seen one year after transplant. It was surviving recipient T cells and thymic progenitors that gave some patients high TCRbeta diversity at day 60.

Trimming removed 3 bases from V and 0 bases from J, with 9 bases in between. The CDR3 spans 13 residues. Germline V lookup: CDR1 DFQATT, CDR2 SNEGSKA (reference sequence). The TCR comes from a girl aged 2-10 years with congenital amegakaryocytic thrombocytopenia, due to receive a stem cell transplant. The chain carries TRBV20-1 and TRBJ2-7, with D unclear. The sample consisted of PBMCs, taken before TCRalphabeta/CD19-depleted stem cell transplant. For the CDR3, the DNA is TGCAGTGCTAGTAGTGGACCCTCCTACGAGCAGTACTTC. Encoded protein: CSASSGPSYEQYF.